This is a list of T cell receptor beta chains from one sample in a study of T cell responses to AZD1222 COVID-19 vaccine. Sequenced by immunoSEQ multiplex PCR; TCRdb stores in-frame clones only, minus some. The table shows approximately 150,000 clones, with 86% occurring only once. The source was peripheral blood, collected 28 days after the second AZD1222 dose. These receptors were collected from an adult who received the AZD1222 COVID-19 vaccine. The CDR3 runs from the conserved cysteine through the conserved F or W. The D gene is left open where the match is weak. The size of a clone is reported for some rows only, either as once, few or many, or as a class for expanded clones.

D gene: NA; V gene: TRBV6-6; J gene: TRBJ1-1; clone size: NA; CDR3 protein: CASSYIVNTEAFF; CDR3 DNA: TGTGCCAGCAGTTATATCGTAAACACTGAAGCTTTCTTT
D gene: NA; V gene: TRBV12-3/TRBV12-4; J gene: TRBJ2-7; clone size: few; CDR3 protein: CASKPDSSYEQYF; CDR3 DNA: TGTGCCAGCAAACCTGACAGCTCCTACGAGCAGTACTTC
D gene: NA; V gene: TRBV5-1; J gene: TRBJ2-3; clone size: NA; CDR3 protein: CASSTVLGQGTDTQYF; CDR3 DNA: TGCGCCAGCAGCACGGTGCTCGGTCAAGGCACAGATACGCAGTATTTT
D gene: NA; V gene: TRBV10-2; J gene: TRBJ1-5; clone size: NA; CDR3 protein: CASSLSPIGGSQPQHF; CDR3 DNA: TGCGCCAGCAGTTTATCCCCGATCGGAGGGTCTCAGCCCCAGCATTTT
D gene: TRBD2; V gene: TRBV5-1; J gene: TRBJ2-2; clone size: few; CDR3 protein: CASSWLAGGTGELFF; CDR3 DNA: TGCGCCAGCAGCTGGCTAGCGGGCGGCACCGGGGAGCTGTTTTTT
D gene: NA; V gene: TRBV19; J gene: TRBJ2-1; clone size: NA; CDR3 protein: CASSSQRRRYNEQFF; CDR3 DNA: TGTGCCAGTAGTTCCCAGCGGCGTCGATACAATGAGCAGTTCTTC
D gene: NA; V gene: TRBV2; J gene: TRBJ2-7; clone size: once; CDR3 protein: CALRGGGNEQYF; CDR3 DNA: TGTGCCCTCCGAGGGGGGGGTAACGAGCAGTACTTC
D gene: TRBD2; V gene: TRBV10-1; J gene: TRBJ2-3; clone size: NA; CDR3 protein: CASSGTSGSYTDTQYF; CDR3 DNA: TGCGCCAGCAGCGGGACTAGCGGGAGCTACACAGATACGCAGTATTTT
D gene: NA; V gene: TRBV7-9; J gene: TRBJ2-7; clone size: NA; CDR3 protein: CASRGPRGNEQYF; CDR3 DNA: TGTGCCAGCAGAGGTCCCCGGGGGAACGAGCAGTACTTC
D gene: NA; V gene: TRBV5-1; J gene: TRBJ2-3; clone size: NA; CDR3 protein: CASSSSPTDTQYF; CDR3 DNA: TGCGCCAGCAGCTCCAGCCCCACAGATACGCAGTATTTT
D gene: NA; V gene: TRBV11-2; J gene: TRBJ2-6; clone size: NA; CDR3 protein: CASSLDHWRDPDRANVLTF; CDR3 DNA: TGTGCCAGCAGCTTAGATCATTGGCGAGACCCGGACAGGGCCAACGTCCTGACTTTC
D gene: TRBD1; V gene: TRBV6-5; J gene: TRBJ1-2; clone size: NA; CDR3 protein: CASRMTGGNGYTF; CDR3 DNA: TGTGCCAGCAGAATGACAGGGGGCAACGGCTACACCTTC